These T cell receptor beta chains were read from a single sample in a study of cytotoxic CD8 clonotypes in ibrutinib-treated CLL. TCRdb keeps only in-frame clones here, not all; method: immunoSEQ multiplex PCR. The data contain about 50,000 clones, 50% to 60% of them singletons. This sample comprised PBMCs, obtained at disease progression, from a patient treated with ibrutinib. The receptors here all came from a human donor with chronic lymphocytic leukemia. The CDR3 runs from the conserved cysteine through the conserved F or W. The order of the fields is CDR3 protein, V gene, J gene.

CDR3: CASSYPGLNQPQHF
V: TRBV6-6
J: TRBJ1-5

CDR3: CSVPLQETQYF
V: TRBV20-1
J: TRBJ2-5

CDR3: CACPTGVDTQYF
V: TRBV30
J: TRBJ2-3

CDR3: CASSPGGRSSNQPQHF
V: TRBV11-2
J: TRBJ1-5

CDR3: CASSAPSRAGGVNTDTQYF
V: TRBV21-1
J: TRBJ2-3

CDR3: CASSLTRLAGVVRDTQYF
V: TRBV27
J: TRBJ2-3

CDR3: CASSVVSSGGYNEQFF
V: TRBV6-4
J: TRBJ2-1

CDR3: CSFGQGGYEQYF
V: TRBV29-1
J: TRBJ2-7

CDR3: CASRVTPSTDTQYF
V: TRBV2
J: TRBJ2-3

CDR3: CASSLDSAAGELFF
V: TRBV2
J: TRBJ2-2

CDR3: CASSLNIGGAELYF
V: TRBV7-6
J: TRBJ2-5

CDR3: CASSLTGTTYEQYF
V: TRBV2
J: TRBJ2-7

CDR3: CASTIGGANTEAFF
V: TRBV5-4
J: TRBJ1-1

CDR3: CASSQETLGLAGDNEQFF
V: TRBV4-2
J: TRBJ2-1

CDR3: CASSLSPQRVRQIF
V: TRBV7-9
J: TRBJ2-1

CDR3: CASSVKDTQYF
V: TRBV9
J: TRBJ2-3

CDR3: CAWRGQVGEKLFF
V: TRBV30
J: TRBJ1-4

CDR3: CASSVSRTGVQPQHF
V: TRBV2
J: TRBJ1-5

CDR3: CASSLGQGQLYGTEAFF
V: TRBV5-1
J: TRBJ1-1

CDR3: CASSFPGTSHFYGYTF
V: TRBV7-8
J: TRBJ1-2

CDR3: CASSPGATDYGYTF
V: TRBV11-2
J: TRBJ1-2

CDR3: CASSLGSDRVSYEQYF
V: TRBV2
J: TRBJ2-7

CDR3: CASSSRTATNEKLFF
V: TRBV7-9
J: TRBJ1-4

CDR3: CASSIREGSNGYTF
V: TRBV19
J: TRBJ1-2

CDR3: CASTWAGGTEAFF
V: TRBV7-9
J: TRBJ1-1

CDR3: CASSRLAGGSYEQYF
V: TRBV6-5
J: TRBJ2-7

CDR3: CASSVAGTSGRYEQYF
V: TRBV11-1
J: TRBJ2-7

CDR3: CASSEWGGGQPQHF
V: TRBV2
J: TRBJ1-5

CDR3: CASSYGGTGIYEQYF
V: TRBV5-6
J: TRBJ2-7

CDR3: CASSPGGWGDTDTQYF
V: TRBV4-2
J: TRBJ2-3

CDR3: CASSATRQETQYF
V: TRBV19
J: TRBJ2-5

CDR3: CASRDGYGYTF
V: TRBV28
J: TRBJ1-2

CDR3: CASSLRTSGFTYEQYF
V: TRBV28
J: TRBJ2-7

CDR3: CASSRQGANEQYF
V: TRBV7-2
J: TRBJ2-7

CDR3: CSSRTSGAYNEQFF
V: TRBV29-1
J: TRBJ2-1

CDR3: CSVERLAGLDNEQFF
V: TRBV29-1
J: TRBJ2-1

CDR3: CASSLYGGSTYEQYF
V: TRBV27
J: TRBJ2-7

CDR3: CASSLAGGYEQYF
V: TRBV7-8
J: TRBJ2-7

CDR3: CASSLGLADYREKLFF
V: TRBV7-9
J: TRBJ1-4

CDR3: CASSTGGFQETQYF
V: TRBV11-2
J: TRBJ2-5

CDR3: CASSEWGRASGNTIYF
V: TRBV10-2
J: TRBJ1-3

CDR3: CASSSPTGNTIYF
V: TRBV11-3
J: TRBJ1-3